The 20 T cell receptor beta chains below all came from one sample that was sequenced in a study of a mutant IDH1 vaccine in newly diagnosed glioma. These receptors' antigens are unknown. Noted time point: week 11, during vaccination. Vaccination used 300 ug of mutant IDH1 20-mer peptide per dose, with topical imiquimod. Sequenced by immunoSEQ multiplex PCR; TCRdb stores in-frame clones only, minus some. The data show around 20,000 clones, with approximately 89% seen just once and around 5.7% held by the top ten. The sample consisted of PBMCs, taken from a glioma patient whose treatment included an IDH1 peptide vaccine. All receptors derive from a woman between 35 and 50 years old with glioma.

The chain links TRBV6-5 to TRBJ1-4; no clear D gene. Germline V CDR1 and CDR2: MNHEY, SVGAGI. The CDR3 is made up of 14 amino acids. V lost 6 bases and J lost 8, with 16 bases in between. CDR3 protein: CASRPGGYGEKLFF. CDR3 DNA: TGTGCCAGCAGGCCTGGTGGGTACGGGGAAAAACTGTTTTTT.

The chain carries TRBV7-9 and TRBJ1-2; 7 bases agree with TRBD1. V shed 1 base and J 1 base; nucleotides not matched to a gene: 3. The CDR3 runs 15 residues. Germline V gene sequence: CDR1 SEHNR, CDR2 FQNEAQ (reference sequence). The CDR3 nucleotides are TGTGCCAGCAGCTTAGTTCAGGGGGTTAACTATGGCTACACCTTC. It codes for CASSLVQGVNYGYTF. Variable domain in full (rest from reference TRBV7-9 and TRBJ1-2): DTGVSQNPRHKITKRGQNVTFRCDPISEHNRLYWYRQTLGQGPEFLTYFQNEAQLEKSRLLSDRFSAERPKGSFSTLEIQRTEQGDSAMYLCASSLVQGVNYGYTFGSGTRLTVV.

V is TRBV11-3 and J is TRBJ2-7; D unclear. V shed 1 base and J shed 2 bases, with 12 bases lying between them. The CDR3 contains 15 residues. From germline, CDR1 is SGHNT and CDR2 YENEEA. Here the CDR3 reads CASSLAPIRAYEQYF. CDR3 in DNA: TGTGCCAGCAGCTTAGCTCCAATAAGAGCCTACGAGCAGTACTTC.

This chain joins TRBV29-1 and TRBJ2-2; TRBD1 aligns across 9 bases. The CDR3 loop spans 14 amino acids. V trimming: 5 bases; J trimming: 3 bases; junction bases outside the gene matches: 4. Germline V gene sequence: CDR1 SQVTM, CDR2 ANQGSEA. The DNA of the CDR3 is TGCAGCGTTACGGACAGGGGTGACACCGGGGAGCTGTTTTTT. This translates into CSVTDRGDTGELFF.

V usage is TRBV27 and J usage is TRBJ1-1, with 9 bases lining up with TRBD1. Germline-derived CDR1 and CDR2 are MNHEY and SMNVEV (reference sequence). There are 15 residues in the CDR3. Trimming at V came to 4 bases and at J to 2 bases, leaving 5 bases not matched to a gene. The CDR3 coding sequence is TGTGCCAGCAGTTCCGGGACAGGGTTCAACACTGAAGCTTTCTTT. Residues: CASSSGTGFNTEAFF.

V usage is TRBV11-2 and J usage is TRBJ1-2; D ambiguous. The CDR3 is made up of 15 amino acids. V lost 0 bases and J 3 bases, leaving 11 bases between the germline ends. The germline V gene encodes CDR1 SGHAT and CDR2 FQNNGV. CDR3 sequence reads: CASSLDARMDYGYTF. CDR3 coding DNA: TGTGCCAGCAGCTTAGACGCCAGGATGGACTATGGCTACACCTTC.

The chain is built from TRBV7-8 and TRBJ1-5, with a tentative D call TRBD1 (6 bases). The germline V gene has CDR1 SGHVS and CDR2 FQNEAQ. Trimming pared 5 bases from V and 2 bases from J, leaving 13 bases between. The length of the CDR3 is 15 residues. In nucleotides, the CDR3 is TGTGCCAGCAGCCGTGTCGCAGGGGGCAATCAGCCCCAGCATTTT. Translated: CASSRVAGGNQPQHF.

The chain combines TRBV5-4 with TRBJ2-3, with TRBD2 matching over 9 bases. Germline lookup yields CDR1 SGHNT and CDR2 YYREEE (reference sequence). With 0 bases clipped from V and 0 bases from J, the junction kept 2 bases outside the gene matches. CDR3 length: 16 residues. The CDR3 DNA follows: TGTGCCAGCAGCTTGGTCCTAGCGGGGAGCACAGATACGCAGTATTTT. Translating it yields CASSLVLAGSTDTQYF.

The chain carries TRBV29-1 and TRBJ2-3; 9 bases fit TRBD2. The CDR3 covers 15 residues. Germline CDR1 reads SQVTM; CDR2 reads ANQGSEA. V shed 3 bases, J shed 0 bases, and the junction held 4 bases outside the gene matches. The CDR3 loop reads CSVEGLAPSTDTQYF. Here the CDR3 DNA reads TGCAGCGTTGAGGGACTAGCCCCTAGCACAGATACGCAGTATTTT.

The chain links TRBV7-9 to TRBJ1-2; 7 nucleotides match TRBD1. This CDR3 region has 13 residues. J gave up 4 bases and V 5 bases, and 4 bases lay outside the gene matches. The germline V gene has CDR1 SEHNR and CDR2 FQNEAQ (reference sequence). The CDR3 loop is CASSPGQAYGYTF. CDR3 bases: TGTGCCAGCAGCCCCGGACAGGCCTATGGCTACACCTTC.

This clone was counted once. The chain employs TRBV2 and TRBJ1-5; the D is unclear. The CDR3 loop spans 14 amino acids. V was pared by 7 bases and J by 7 bases, with 17 bases between. Germline CDR1 is SNHLY and CDR2 is FYNNEI. CDR3 nucleotide sequence: TGTGCCAGCACCGAAGAGGGTAAGCGGCAGCCCCAGCATTTT. Its protein product is CASTEEGKRQPQHF.

For this clone: At one end the junction does not follow the germline gene, possibly because of a read error. This rearrangement joins TRBV13 to TRBJ1-2, with D perhaps matching TRBD1 (5 bases). The CDR3 contains 14 residues. CDR1 is PRHDT, CDR2 FYEKMQ, per germline (reference sequence). The CDR3 region has the DNA TGTGCCAGCAGCGAGGGACTTACGAACTATGGTTACACCTTC. As protein: CASSEGLTNYGYTF.

CDR3 amino acids: CASSESSVGKAFF. In DNA, the CDR3 is TGCGCCAGCAGTGAGTCAAGTGTGGGAAAAGCTTTCTTT. The chain combines TRBV10-1 with TRBJ1-1; D remains unclear. The CDR3 spans 13 residues. CDR1 and CDR2 (germline): WNHNN, SYGVQD (reference sequence). Between the trimmed V and J ends, which lost 0 bases and 9 bases, there was a span of 11 bases.

The chain couples TRBV4-2 to TRBJ1-1; 8 bases match TRBD1. V trimming: 0 bases; J trimming: 2 bases; junction bases outside the gene matches: 5. This CDR3 is 16 amino acids long. Germline assignment: CDR1 LGHNA and CDR2 YNFKEQ. The CDR3 spells CASSQDGTGLNTEAFF. The CDR3 DNA reads as TGTGCCAGCAGCCAAGATGGGACAGGACTAAACACTGAAGCTTTCTTT.

The chain links TRBV6-5 to TRBJ1-2, with unresolved D. Germline V gives CDR1 MNHEY, CDR2 SVGAGI. There are 15 residues in the CDR3. V was trimmed by 0 bases and J by 4 bases, leaving 12 bases between them. The CDR3 protein is CASSYSSPVGYGYTF. The CDR3, as DNA: TGTGCCAGCAGTTACTCGAGTCCGGTGGGCTATGGCTACACCTTC.

V is TRBV4-2 and J is TRBJ1-5; D perhaps matches TRBD1 (6 bases). Germline values: CDR1 LGHNA, CDR2 YNFKEQ. The CDR3 totals 15 residues. The V end lost 4 bases, the J end lost 5 bases, and 15 bases lay between the germline ends. CDR3 sequence (DNA): TGTGCCAGCAGCCGGATACAGGGAGTCGATCAGCCCCAGCATTTT. This encodes CASSRIQGVDQPQHF.

Comments on this clone: Other nucleotide sequences in the sample specify the same CDR3. The CDR3 region is CASSQGGNHQPQHF. The CDR3 DNA is TGTGCCAGCAGCCAAGGGGGGAACCATCAGCCCCAGCATTTT. This chain connects TRBV14 to TRBJ1-5; D is perhaps TRBD1 (5 bases). The CDR3 is 14 amino acids. Per germline, CDR1 SGHDN and CDR2 FVKESK. Trimming pared 1 base from V and 5 bases from J, leaving 9 bases between.

The rearrangement joins TRBV6-5 to TRBJ2-7, with TRBD1 identical over 8 bases. CDR1 is MNHEY and CDR2 is SVGAGI in the germline V gene. There are 15 residues in the CDR3. J lost 3 bases, V lost 0 bases, and 4 bases had no gene match. The DNA of the CDR3 is TGTGCCAGCAGTTACTCCGGGACAGGCCTCTACGAGCAGTACTTC. Amino acid sequence: CASSYSGTGLYEQYF.

The chain couples TRBV4-1 to TRBJ2-1, with 10 bases fitting TRBD2. Trimming at V came to 4 bases and at J to 1 base, leaving 1 base not matched to a gene. Germline V gene sequence: CDR1 MGHRA, CDR2 YSYEKL. The CDR3 loop spans 15 amino acids. CDR3 DNA: TGCGCCAGCAGCCCTAGCGGGAGATCCTACAATGAGCAGTTCTTC. This translates into CASSPSGRSYNEQFF.

The sample holds a few counts of this clone. The chain combines TRBV27 with TRBJ2-7; TRBD2 matches 9 bases. After removal of 4 bases from V and 5 bases from J, the junction contained 12 bases not matched to a gene. This CDR3 has 16 amino acids. Germline V gene data show CDR1 as MNHEY and CDR2 as SMNVEV (reference sequence). CDR3 sequence (DNA): TGTGCCAGCAGTTCAATAGCGGGAGAAAGAAGCAACGAGCAGTACTTC. It codes for CASSSIAGERSNEQYF.